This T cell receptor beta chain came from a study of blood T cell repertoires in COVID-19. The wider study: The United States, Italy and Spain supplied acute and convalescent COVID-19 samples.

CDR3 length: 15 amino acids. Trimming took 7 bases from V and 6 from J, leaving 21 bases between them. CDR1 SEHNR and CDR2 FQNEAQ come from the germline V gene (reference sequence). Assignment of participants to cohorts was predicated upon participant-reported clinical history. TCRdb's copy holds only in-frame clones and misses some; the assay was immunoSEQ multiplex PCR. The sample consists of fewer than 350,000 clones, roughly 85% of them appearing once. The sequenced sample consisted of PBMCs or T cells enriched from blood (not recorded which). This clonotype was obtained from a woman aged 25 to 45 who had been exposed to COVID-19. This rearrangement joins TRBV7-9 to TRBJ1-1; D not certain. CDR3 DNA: TGTGCCAGCACGACGCAATTCGACGGCGGATCTGAAGCTTTCTTT. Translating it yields CASTTQFDGGSEAFF.